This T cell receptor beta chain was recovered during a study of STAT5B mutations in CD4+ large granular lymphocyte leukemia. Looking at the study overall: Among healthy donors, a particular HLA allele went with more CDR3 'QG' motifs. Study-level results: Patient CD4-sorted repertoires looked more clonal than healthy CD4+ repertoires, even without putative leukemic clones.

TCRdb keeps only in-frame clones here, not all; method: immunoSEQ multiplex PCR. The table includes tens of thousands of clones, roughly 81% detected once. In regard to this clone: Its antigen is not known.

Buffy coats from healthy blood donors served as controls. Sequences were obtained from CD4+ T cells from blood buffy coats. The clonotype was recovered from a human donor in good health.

CDR3 sequence: CASSERTWDYGYTF. In DNA form, the CDR3 reads TGTGCCAGCAGCGAAAGGACCTGGGACTATGGCTACACCTTC. J is TRBJ1-2 and V is TRBV2; D is unresolved. CDR1 and CDR2 from the germline V gene are SNHLY and FYNNEI. The CDR3 contains 14 residues. V lost 6 bases and J lost 3, with 14 bases in between.